This T cell receptor beta chain comes out of a study of tumor and adjacent non-tumor tissue in lung cancer (dated by TCRdb to the late 2010s). Describing the broader study: Patients with adenocarcinoma (roughly 12), squamous cell carcinoma (2) and small cell lung cancer (1) were included in the cohort. The roughly 15 enrolled patients, of whom around 10 were men and 5 were women, were aged about 31 to 76 years and were diagnosed with TNM stage I to III disease. Bulk TCRbeta repertoires were compared between lung tumor tissue and matched distant non-tumor lung tissue obtained from about 16 lung cancer patients. In total, sequencing yielded over 95 million productive TCRbeta reads, which works out to an average of approximately 4.1 million reads per sample. TCRbeta CDR3 sequencing was performed on about 30 paired specimens, with one tumor sample and one normal lung sample collected per patient. Broader findings and caveats from the paper: A significantly larger cumulative share of the repertoire was made up by the top 100 clones in normal lung than in tumor tissue. TCR diversity (inverse Simpson) was significantly higher in tumor than in normal lung tissue (roughly 430 vs 170, P = 0.0075, Mann-Whitney U test). Only about 16 patients were included in the cohort, and the need for larger samples and more detailed clinical data was noted by the authors. Neither the sequencing platform nor unique molecular identifiers are named or mentioned anywhere in the methods. Peripheral blood was not sequenced, so blood TCRbeta repertoires were not examined in the lung cancer patients of the study. Younger patients had significantly higher TCR diversity, and higher tumor TCR diversity was associated with shorter overall and disease-free survival.

RNA was extracted from bulk unsorted tissue and checked for quality with a NanoDrop ND-1000 and an Agilent 2100. All donors had newly diagnosed lung cancer, had not received prior chemotherapy, and were admitted for thoracic surgery in China between August and November 2014. The study excluded patients who had received radiotherapy or chemotherapy before or who had another cancer at the same time. Surgical tissue pieces of about 1-2.2 cm3 were preserved in RNAlater solution and were kept at -80 degrees C until use. CDR1 ENHRY and CDR2 SYGVKD are derived from the germline V gene. CDR3 length: 15 amino acids, cysteine to phenylalanine. This entry keeps only the CDR3 DNA: 45 bases, framed from base 1. This clonotype was seen a single time. The clone's antigen remains unknown. One junction end disagrees with the germline gene, perhaps due to a read error. Library preparation employed multiplex PCR. Instrument used: Illumina HiSeq 2500. TCRbeta libraries were constructed through three rounds of nested PCR with primers (Table S4) according to protocols modified from ARM-PCR. PCR products of 200-500 bp were gel-excised and purified with the QIAquick gel extraction kit before sequencing. In the authors' own workflow: Trimmomatic was used to clean the reads, FLASH was used to merge the reads into complete CDR3 sequences, and MiTCR was used to assign the reads to V(D)J germline segments. Clonal diversity was computed as the inverse Simpson's index with VDJtools. A read counted as productive if the sequence was in-frame and lacked a premature stop codon. TCRdb applied fastp at Q25 and MiXCR to the public reads, then kept only in-frame beta chains. Each CDR3 protein gets just one entry, which takes the most common genes and DNA from the rows behind it. The authors' filters were not applied to this entry. Across this sample there are some 93,000 distinct CDR3 sequences, with about 70% seen only once. In total, the top ten clones hold around 18% of the sample.

The sequence joins TRBV10-3 to TRBJ2-7; a stretch of 8 junction bases matches TRBD2. This clonotype originated in a man in his fifties or sixties with non-small cell lung cancer. Sequenced input: lung tumor tissue. The CDR3 protein: CAISVAGGQSYERYF. The DNA is TGTGCCATCAGCGTTGCGGGGGGCCAATCCTACGAGCGGTACTTT.